The TCR beta chain under discussion was sequenced for a study of immune evolution from preneoplasia to lung adenocarcinoma. This clone was counted between two and nine times. Data came from immunoSEQ multiplex PCR; TCRdb stores just in-frame clones and leaves some out. The data hold roughly 8,800 clones, with around four fifths observed a single time. V trimming: 1 base; J trimming: 5 bases; junction bases outside the gene matches: 7. This CDR3 has 15 residues. Germline V gene data show CDR1 as KGHSH and CDR2 as LQKENI. The sequenced material came from FFPE lung adenocarcinoma in situ tissue. This clonotype originated in a person aged 70 to 85 with lung adenocarcinoma. The chain has TRBV18 and TRBJ2-5, with 7 bases fitting TRBD1. In nucleotides, the CDR3 is TGTGCCAGCTCACCACGGCAGACAGGGAGCGAGACCCAGTACTTC. It codes for CASSPRQTGSETQYF.